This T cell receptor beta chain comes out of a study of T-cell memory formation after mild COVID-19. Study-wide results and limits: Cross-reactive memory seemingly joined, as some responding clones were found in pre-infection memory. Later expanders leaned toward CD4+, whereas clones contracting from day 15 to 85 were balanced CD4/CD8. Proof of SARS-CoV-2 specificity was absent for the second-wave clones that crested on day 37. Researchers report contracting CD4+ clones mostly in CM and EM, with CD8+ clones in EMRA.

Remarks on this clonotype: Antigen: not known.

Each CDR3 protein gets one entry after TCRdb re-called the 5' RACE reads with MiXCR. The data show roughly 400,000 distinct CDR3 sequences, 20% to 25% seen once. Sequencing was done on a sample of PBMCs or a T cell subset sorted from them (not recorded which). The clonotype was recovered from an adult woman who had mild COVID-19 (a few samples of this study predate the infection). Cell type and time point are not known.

Here the CDR3 DNA reads TGTGCCAGCAGCCCCGACGCAAGCACAGATACGCAGTATTTT. It specifies CASSPDASTDTQYF. The chain has TRBV4-2 and TRBJ2-3, with D uncertain. Germline V gene lookup returns CDR1 LGHNA and CDR2 YNFKEQ. CDR3 size: 14 residues. V lost 4 bases to trimming and J lost 0 bases, with 8 bases between them.